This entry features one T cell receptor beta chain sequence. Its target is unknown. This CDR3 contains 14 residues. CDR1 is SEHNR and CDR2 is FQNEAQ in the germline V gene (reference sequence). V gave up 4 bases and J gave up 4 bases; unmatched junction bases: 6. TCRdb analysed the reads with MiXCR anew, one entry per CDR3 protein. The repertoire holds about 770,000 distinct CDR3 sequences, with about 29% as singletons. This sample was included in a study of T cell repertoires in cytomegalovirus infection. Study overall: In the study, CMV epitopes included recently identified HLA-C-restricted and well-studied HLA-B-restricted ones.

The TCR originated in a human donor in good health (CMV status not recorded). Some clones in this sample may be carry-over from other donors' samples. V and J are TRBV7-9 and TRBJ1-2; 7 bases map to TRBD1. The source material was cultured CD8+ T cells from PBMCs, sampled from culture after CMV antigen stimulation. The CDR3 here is CASSSDRDGYGYTF. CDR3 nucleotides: TGTGCCAGCAGCTCCGACAGGGACGGCTATGGCTACACCTTC.